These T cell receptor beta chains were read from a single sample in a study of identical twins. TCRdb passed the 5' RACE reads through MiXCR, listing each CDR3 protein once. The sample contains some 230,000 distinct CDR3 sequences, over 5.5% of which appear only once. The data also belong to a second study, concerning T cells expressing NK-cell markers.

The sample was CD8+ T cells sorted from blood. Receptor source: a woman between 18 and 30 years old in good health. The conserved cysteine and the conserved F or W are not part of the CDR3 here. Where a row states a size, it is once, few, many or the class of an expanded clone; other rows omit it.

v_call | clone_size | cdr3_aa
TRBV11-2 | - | ASSSWEQGPSYEQY
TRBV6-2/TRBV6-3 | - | ASSYPVPGLAGGNYNEQF
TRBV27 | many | AARRVTSMNTEAF
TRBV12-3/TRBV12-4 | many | ASSLGVSYNEQF
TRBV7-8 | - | ASTPSRINTGELF
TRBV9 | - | ASSAPTSGSDEQY
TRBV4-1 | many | ASSFRLGLPTDTQY
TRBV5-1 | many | ASSLGGLAADNEQF
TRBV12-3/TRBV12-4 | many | ASALGGNNEQF
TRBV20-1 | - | SAHAGGGWTQY
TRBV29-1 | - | SVEDLQGSIYGYT
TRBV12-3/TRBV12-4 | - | ASSSDVLDDRGWGEKLF
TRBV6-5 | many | ASSLGQGMPQH